A selection of T cell receptor beta chains follows, all from one sample in a study of cytomegalovirus exposure and HLA in healthy donors. TCRdb's table, derived via immunoSEQ multiplex PCR, lists solely in-frame clones and lacks some. The sample holds some 180,000 clones; about 90% are singletons and the top ten take less than 0.3%. Sequencing was performed on PBMCs. The receptor source for this set is a girl in the first two years of life in good health and CMV-seronegative. CDR3s include the opening cysteine and the closing phenylalanine or tryptophan. Fields, in order: D gene, clone size, CDR3 length, J gene, V gene, CDR3 protein, CDR3 DNA. A D gene is named only where the DNA matches it firmly. Expanded clones are given a class, and other clones once, few, many or no size at all.

-,once,17,TRBJ1-4,TRBV19,CASSIPAGGATNEKLFF,TGTGCCAGTAGTATCCCGGCAGGTGGGGCGACCAATGAAAAACTGTTTTTT
TRBD1,-,17,TRBJ2-7,TRBV4-1,CASSQDADRGLLSEQYF,TGCGCCAGCAGCCAAGATGCAGACAGGGGGCTCCTCTCCGAGCAGTACTTC
TRBD2,few,17,TRBJ2-2,TRBV4-3,CASSQAASGPNTGELFF,TGCGCCAGCAGCCAAGCGGCTAGCGGACCGAACACCGGGGAGCTGTTTTTT
TRBD2,-,21,TRBJ2-7,TRBV15,CATSRALAFLCHVAGDCEQYF,TGTGCCACCAGCAGAGCTTTGGCTTTTTTGTGTCATGTAGCGGGAGACTGCGAGCAGTACTTT
TRBD1,-,14,TRBJ2-7,TRBV30,CAWGTGTGRYEQYF,TGTGCCTGGGGAACCGGGACAGGGAGGTACGAGCAGTACTTC
TRBD1,-,11,TRBJ1-1,TRBV5-8,CASSRGQRSFF,TGTGCCAGCAGCCGGGGACAGAGGTCTTTCTTT
-,-,15,TRBJ2-1,TRBV7-9,CASSERDSRYNEQFF,TGTGCCAGCAGCGAGAGGGACTCGCGCTACAATGAGCAGTTCTTC
-,-,15,TRBJ2-1,TRBV5-4,CASSEGGRAVNEQFF,TGTGCCAGCAGCGAGGGAGGACGAGCTGTCAATGAGCAGTTCTTC
-,-,11,TRBJ1-1,TRBV5-6,CASSSRTEAFF,TGTGCCAGCAGCTCCAGGACTGAAGCTTTCTTT
TRBD2,-,14,TRBJ2-2,TRBV10-1,CASRAGGGTGELFF,TGCGCCAGCAGAGCGGGGGGAGGCACCGGGGAGCTGTTTTTT
TRBD2,few,14,TRBJ2-3,TRBV10-3,CAIKPSGSTDTQYF,TGTGCCATCAAACCTAGCGGAAGCACAGATACGCAGTATTTT
-,-,15,TRBJ1-3,TRBV7-8,CASSLSGVRGDTIYF,TGTGCCAGCAGCTTATCGGGCGTGCGGGGAGACACCATATATTTT
-,-,14,TRBJ1-1,TRBV5-4,CASSLLGPNTEAFF,TGTGCCAGCAGCTTGCTGGGCCCTAACACTGAAGCTTTCTTT
TRBD1,-,15,TRBJ1-6,TRBV6-5,CASSYATGDNSPLHF,TGTGCCAGCAGTTACGCGACAGGGGACAATTCACCCCTCCACTTT
TRBD2,-,15,TRBJ2-7,TRBV9,CASSVAPAGAYEQYF,TGTGCCAGCAGCGTAGCCCCGGCGGGAGCCTACGAGCAGTACTTC
-,-,15,TRBJ1-5,TRBV2,CASSNTGSANQPQHF,TGTGCCAGCAGTAACACAGGGTCGGCCAATCAGCCCCAGCATTTT
TRBD1,-,15,TRBJ2-7,TRBV5-1,CASSWTTGGDYEQYF,TGCGCCAGCAGCTGGACTACAGGGGGAGACTACGAGCAGTACTTC
TRBD2,-,17,TRBJ2-1,TRBV27,CASSPPNPGLGYNEQFF,TGTGCCAGCAGTCCACCTAATCCGGGACTAGGATACAATGAGCAGTTCTTC
-,-,15,TRBJ2-5,TRBV7-2,CASSLVSFVQETQYF,TGTGCCAGCAGCTTAGTCAGTTTCGTCCAAGAGACCCAGTACTTC
-,-,18,TRBJ2-7,TRBV6-1,CASSERMGRSASPYEQYF,TGTGCCAGCAGTGAAAGGATGGGGAGGTCGGCGAGCCCCTACGAGCAGTACTTC
-,once,18,TRBJ1-2,TRBV5-1,CASSLDLRQRKANYGYTF,TGCGCCAGCAGCTTGGACTTGAGACAGCGAAAAGCTAACTATGGCTACACCTTC
TRBD1,-,15,TRBJ2-1,TRBV29-1,CSVPWGTGIINEQFF,TGCAGCGTCCCCTGGGGGACAGGGATCATCAATGAGCAGTTCTTC
-,-,15,TRBJ2-3,TRBV19,CASSIRQRGTDTQYF,TGTGCCAGTAGTATAAGACAGAGAGGCACAGATACGCAGTATTTT
TRBD2,-,16,TRBJ2-3,TRBV10-3,CAISDHLAGGTDTQYF,TGTGCCATCAGTGATCATCTAGCGGGGGGCACAGATACGCAGTATTTT
TRBD1,-,13,TRBJ2-3,TRBV6-1,CASGQETTDTQYF,TGTGCCAGCGGACAGGAGACCACAGATACGCAGTATTTT
-,-,16,TRBJ2-2,TRBV15,CATSRDFGTNTGELFF,TGTGCCACCAGCAGAGATTTCGGGACGAACACCGGGGAGCTGTTTTTT
-,-,14,TRBJ2-3,TRBV7-3,CASARGDGTDTQYF,TGTGCCAGCGCTCGGGGAGACGGCACAGATACGCAGTATTTT
TRBD1,-,10,TRBJ1-2,TRBV29-1,CGVGVDRTNF,TGCGGCGTTGGAGTGGACAGGACCAACTTC
-,few,16,TRBJ2-6,TRBV6-4,CASSPRPSSGANVLTF,TGTGCCAGCAGTCCTAGACCTTCCTCTGGGGCCAACGTCCTGACTTTC
-,-,12,TRBJ2-7,TRBV18,CASSPGRDEQYF,TGTGCCAGCTCACCAGGGCGGGACGAGCAGTACTTC
-,-,12,TRBJ2-5,TRBV10-3,CAIRENGETQYF,TGTGCCATCAGGGAGAACGGGGAGACCCAGTACTTC
-,-,15,TRBJ1-5,TRBV12-5,CASGLAGFSNQPQHF,TGTGCTAGTGGTTTGGCCGGTTTTAGCAATCAGCCCCAGCATTTT
TRBD1,once,19,TRBJ2-3,TRBV9,CASSVPLRGQGTSTDTQYF,TGTGCCAGCAGCGTCCCCCTTCGAGGACAGGGGACTAGCACAGATACGCAGTATTTT
-,-,14,TRBJ1-2,TRBV9,CASSVDGTHYGYTF,TGTGCCAGCAGCGTAGACGGGACTCACTATGGCTACACCTTC
TRBD1,-,16,TRBJ1-1,TRBV7-2,CASSLVFQGANTEAFF,TGTGCCAGCAGCTTAGTATTCCAGGGGGCGAACACTGAAGCTTTCTTT
-,once,15,TRBJ2-2,TRBV5-4,CASSKGRGNTGELFF,TGTGCCAGCTCCAAAGGGAGAGGGAACACCGGGGAGCTGTTTTTT